This T cell receptor (beta chain) is from a study of T cells in Graves' hyperthyroidism and ophthalmopathy. Note on this clonotype: Its specificity is not known.

Using RNA transcripts as the source, TCR beta CDR3 regions were amplified. The TCR CDR3 was amplified in a first-round RT-PCR using the HTBI primer set. TCRdb re-derived calls from the multiplex PCR reads in MiXCR, one entry per CDR3 protein. Of roughly 570,000 distinct CDR3 sequences listed, more than 45% are singletons. With V trimmed by 2 bases and J by 3 bases, 7 bases remained unmatched. CDR3 length equals 16 residues. CDR1 and CDR2 from the germline V gene are SGHVS and FNYEAQ. Study-level findings and limits: Also found in blood were most expanded thyroid clonotypes above 0.001.

Aged 18 to 65, the patients had hyperthyroidism that was newly diagnosed and had lasted under 2 months. Uncontrolled infection, other autoimmune disease, pregnancy and lactation each barred patients from inclusion. Material for sequencing was peripheral blood or thyroid tissue (not recorded which). The chain links TRBV7-6 to TRBJ2-7, with TRBD2 identical over 10 bases. This TCR came from a woman aged 18-29 years with Graves' hyperthyroidism. The CDR3 DNA sequence: TGTGCCAGCAGCTTAAGTTTGAGCGGGAGGGACTACGAGCAGTACTTC. Protein: CASSLSLSGRDYEQYF.